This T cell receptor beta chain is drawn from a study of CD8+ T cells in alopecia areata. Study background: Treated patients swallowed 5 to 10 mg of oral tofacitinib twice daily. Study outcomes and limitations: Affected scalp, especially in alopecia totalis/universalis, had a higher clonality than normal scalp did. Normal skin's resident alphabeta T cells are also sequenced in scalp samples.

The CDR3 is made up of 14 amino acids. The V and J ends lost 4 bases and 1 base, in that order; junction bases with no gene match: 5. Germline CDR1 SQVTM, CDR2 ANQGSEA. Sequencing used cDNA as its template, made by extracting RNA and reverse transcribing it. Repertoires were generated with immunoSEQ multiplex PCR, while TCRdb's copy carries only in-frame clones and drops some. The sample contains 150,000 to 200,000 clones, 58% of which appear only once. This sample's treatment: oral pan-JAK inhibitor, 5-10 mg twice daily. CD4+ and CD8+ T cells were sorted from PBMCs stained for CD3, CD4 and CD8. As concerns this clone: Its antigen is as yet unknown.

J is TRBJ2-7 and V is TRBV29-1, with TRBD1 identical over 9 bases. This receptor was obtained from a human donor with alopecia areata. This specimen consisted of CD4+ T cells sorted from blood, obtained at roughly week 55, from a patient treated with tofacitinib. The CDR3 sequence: CSVVGGQGSYEQYF. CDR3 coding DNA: TGCAGCGTTGTTGGTGGACAGGGGTCCTACGAGCAGTACTTC.